This T cell receptor (beta chain) derives from a study of blood T cells in healthy people across ages. Study conclusions and caveats: A conclusive naive versus antigen-experienced comparison was prevented by the unsorted PBMCs. Estimated diversity across one million T cells was deemed an underestimate.

Sample-barcoded 5' priming and a J-beta primer mix drove a second PCR of about 7 to 11 cycles. Tagging of each cDNA molecule was performed by a template-switch adaptor with 12 random nucleotides. MiXCR, run by TCRdb on the 5' RACE reads, gives a single entry per CDR3 protein. The sample carries approximately 800,000 distinct CDR3 sequences, less than 80% recorded once. The table lists this clonotype with a few counts. Its antigen is not identified. Sequencing was done on a sample of blood. The receptor was isolated from a man under 40 in good health.

The CDR3 loop reads CASSQVSGEKLFF. The CDR3 DNA reads TGTGCCAGCAGCCAAGTTTCTGGTGAAAAACTGTTTTTT. The chain uses TRBV3-1 and TRBJ1-4; no definite D call. The CDR3 has 13 residues. The germline gives CDR1 LGHDT, CDR2 YNNKEL (reference sequence). The ends were cut back, 1 base at V and 7 bases at J, with 7 bases in the middle.